The 27 T cell receptor beta chains presented below share a single source sample, sequenced in a study of identical twins. TCRdb processed the 5' RACE reads anew with MiXCR; each CDR3 protein has one entry. The sample gives hundreds of thousands of distinct CDR3 sequences, approximately 21% of which show up once; roughly 4.3% is in the top ten. The same specimen was also included in a second study, on T cells expressing NK-cell markers.

The sample comprised PBMCs. These receptors were obtained from a woman aged 18 to 35 in good health.

CDR3 in DNA: TGTGCCAGCAGTTTTGGACAGACCCTTAATTCACCCCTCCACTTT. Its translation: CASSFGQTLNSPLHF. V gene TRBV27 combines with J gene TRBJ1-6; a possible D gene is TRBD1 (6 bases). CDR1 is MNHEY, CDR2 SMNVEV, per germline (reference sequence). Trimming stripped 3 bases from V and 6 bases from J, with 12 bases between. The CDR3 is 15 residues long.

The sample holds a few counts of this clonotype. V gene TRBV19 combines with J gene TRBJ2-7, with 9 nucleotides matching TRBD1. The CDR3 is 14 residues long. Losses at the gene ends were 8 bases for V and 6 bases for J; bases not matched to a gene: 11. CDR1 is LNHDA and CDR2 is SQIVND in the germline V gene (reference sequence). Here the CDR3 DNA reads TGTGCCAGTGGAAAGGGACAGGGCCACCCCGAGCAGTACTTC. Its translation is CASGKGQGHPEQYF.

This clonotype was seen a handful of times. CDR3 sequence (DNA): TGTGCCAGCAGCTTACGCGGGACCTTGAGCTCCTACAATGAGCAGTTCTTC. Amino acid sequence: CASSLRGTLSSYNEQFF. This chain connects TRBV7-6 to TRBJ2-1, with a weak D call TRBD2 (6 bases). The germline V and J ends were trimmed by 2 bases and 0 bases, with 14 bases remaining between them. The CDR3 loop spans 17 amino acids. CDR1 is SGHVS, CDR2 FNYEAQ, per germline.

This chain connects TRBV20-1 to TRBJ2-5; TRBD2 might be the D (5 bases). Per germline, CDR1 DFQATT and CDR2 SNEGSKA (reference sequence). Deletions cut 6 bases from V and 1 base from J, with 15 bases between. The CDR3 has 14 residues. The CDR3 bases are TGCAGTGCCTCGGCTAGCTCCGTCCAAGAGACCCAGTACTTC. This codes for CSASASSVQETQYF.

The chain joins TRBV20-1 to TRBJ2-7; 8 bases match TRBD2. The CDR3 is 14 amino acids. Per the germline V gene, CDR1 is DFQATT and CDR2 is SNEGSKA (reference sequence). Trimming at V came to 6 bases and at J to 4 bases, leaving 11 bases not matched to a gene. The CDR3, as DNA: TGCAGTGCAAACAACGGGAGGGCCGTATACGAGCAGTACTTC. This codes for CSANNGRAVYEQYF.

This clonotype was detected many times. The rearrangement links TRBV12-3 or TRBV12-4 to TRBJ2-7; D remains unclear. V lost 5 bases and J 3 bases, leaving 14 bases between the germline ends. The CDR3 runs 14 residues. The CDR3 spells CASSNRWVHYEQYF. The CDR3 nucleotides are TGTGCCAGCAGTAACCGGTGGGTCCACTACGAGCAGTACTTC.

The chain uses TRBV6-1 and TRBJ2-2; 10 bases match TRBD2. V dropped 5 bases and J dropped 6; count of bases not matched to a gene: 9. This CDR3 comprises 16 residues. CDR1 and CDR2 (germline): MNHNS, SASEGT. CDR3 in DNA: TGTGCCAGCAGTCCCCCCCCAGCGGGGGGGCCCGGGGAGCTGTTTTTT. Protein sequence: CASSPPPAGGPGELFF.

The genes are TRBV12-5 and TRBJ1-1; tentatively, D is TRBD1 (5 bases). V dropped 0 bases and J dropped 6 bases, with 17 bases sitting between them. Germline CDR1 is LGHNT and CDR2 is FRNRAP. This CDR3 has 16 residues. This chain's CDR3 is CASGLVVGLREAEAFF. The CDR3 DNA sequence: TGTGCTAGTGGTTTGGTAGTGGGGCTCCGGGAAGCTGAAGCTTTCTTT. The entire variable domain, with the rest obtained from reference TRBV12-5 and TRBJ1-1, is as follows: DARVTQTPRHKVTEMGQEVTMRCQPILGHNTVFWYRQTMMQGLELLAYFRNRAPLDDSGMPKDRFSAEMPDATLATLKIQPSEPRDSAVYFCASGLVVGLREAEAFFGQGTRLTVV.

This chain uses TRBV5-6 with TRBJ2-4; possible D gene TRBD1, 6 bases. The V end was cut by 2 bases, the J end by 0 bases, with 15 bases between. Germline assignment: CDR1 SGHDT and CDR2 YYEEEE. The CDR3 is 17 residues long. The CDR3 here is CASSFRRTALAKNIQYF. The CDR3 DNA reads TGTGCCAGCAGCTTCCGCCGGACAGCTCTAGCCAAAAACATTCAGTACTTC.

The chain is built from TRBV20-1 and TRBJ2-5; D gene uncertain. Trimming left V 6 bases short and J 2 bases short, with 13 bases between. The CDR3 is 13 residues long. Germline lookup yields CDR1 DFQATT and CDR2 SNEGSKA (reference sequence). The CDR3 coding sequence is TGCAGTGCCTTTCTTGGGCTGCAAGAGACCCAGTACTTC. Encoded protein: CSAFLGLQETQYF.

This clonotype appeared a few times. The chain combines TRBV20-1 with TRBJ2-1; D uncertain. Germline V CDR1 and CDR2: DFQATT, SNEGSKA (reference sequence). The CDR3 spans 14 residues. Trimming took off 1 base at V and 0 bases at J, with 7 bases between the two ends. The CDR3 DNA is TGCAGTGCTAGAGCGGTCAACTCCTACAATGAGCAGTTCTTC. This translates into CSARAVNSYNEQFF.

The CDR3 bases are TGCGCCAGCAGCGACAGGGAGGTTTCCTACGAGCAGTACTTC. Protein sequence: CASSDREVSYEQYF. V gene TRBV5-1 combines with J gene TRBJ2-7, with D possibly being TRBD1 (7 bases). The germline CDR1 and CDR2 sequences are SGHRS and YFSETQ. Trimming cost V 4 bases and J 1 base, with 12 bases left between them. The CDR3 runs to 14 residues. Full variable domain (remainder filled in from reference TRBV5-1 and TRBJ2-7): KAGVTQTPRYLIKTRGQQVTLSCSPISGHRSVSWYQQTPGQGLQFLFEYFSETQRNKGNFPGRFSGRQFSNSRSEMNVSTLELGDSALYLCASSDREVSYEQYFGPGTRLTVT.

The sample holds a few counts of this clonotype. The chain has TRBV5-5 and TRBJ2-1; no clear D gene. CDR1 and CDR2 (germline): SGHKS, YYEKEE (reference sequence). CDR3 size: 14 residues. V lost 2 bases and J lost 0, with 6 bases in between. CDR3 DNA: TGTGCCAGCAGCTTTATCAGCTCCTACAATGAGCAGTTCTTC. Encoded protein: CASSFISSYNEQFF.

This clonotype has just a few counts. This chain links TRBV5-1 with TRBJ2-3, with 7 bases that match TRBD2. J lost 0 bases, V lost 4 bases, and 5 bases had no gene match. CDR1 is SGHRS and CDR2 is YFSETQ in the germline V gene. CDR3 length equals 15 residues. DNA of the CDR3: TGCGCCAGCAGCCCGGGGACTACCAGCACAGATACGCAGTATTTT. Its translation: CASSPGTTSTDTQYF.

To note about this clonotype: A junction end diverges from the germline sequence, so it may reflect a read error. This chain joins TRBV7-7 and TRBJ2-5, with D hard to call. The CDR3 is 14 residues long. CDR1 SSHAT and CDR2 FNYEAQ come from the germline V gene (reference sequence). The CDR3 reads CASSLHGVEKTQYF. CDR3 DNA: TGTGCTAGCAGCTTACACGGTGTGGAAAAGACCCAGTACTTC. The whole variable domain, filled in from reference TRBV7-7 and TRBJ2-5, reads GAGVSQSPRYKVTKRGQDVTLRCDPISSHATLYWYQQALGQGPEFLTYFNYEAQPDKSGLPSDRFSAERPEGSISTLTIQRTEQRDSAMYRCASSLHGVEKTQYFGPGTRLLVL.

This clonotype was observed a handful of times. CDR3 DNA: TGCAGTGCACTCGTCATTGGGGACAAACTGAACGAAGCTTTCTTT. Its translation: CSALVIGDKLNEAFF. The rearrangement joins TRBV20-1 to TRBJ1-1; D possibly corresponds to TRBD1 (6 bases). Trimming cost V 6 bases and J 8 bases, with 25 bases left between them. The CDR3 extends over 15 amino acids. Per the germline V gene, CDR1 is DFQATT and CDR2 is SNEGSKA (reference sequence).

This clonotype was picked up a small number of times. V usage is TRBV12-3 or TRBV12-4 and J usage is TRBJ1-1; no definite D call. Deletions cut 3 bases from V and 8 bases from J, with 16 bases between. The CDR3 totals 14 residues. CDR3 in DNA: TGTGCCAGCAGTTTCGGGTCAGGAGAGACAGAAGCTTTCTTT. Encoded protein: CASSFGSGETEAFF.

Remarks on this clonotype: At one of its ends the junction is not consistent with the germline gene, which may arise from a read error. The chain joins TRBV20-1 to TRBJ2-1; no reliable D call. The CDR3 spans 12 residues. Germline V lookup: CDR1 DFQATT, CDR2 SNEGSKA (reference sequence). In DNA form, the CDR3 reads TGCAGTGCTCGAGAGGTGGGGTGGGAGCAGTTCTTC. This translates into CSAREVGWEQFF.

The chain couples TRBV5-1 to TRBJ2-7; the D gene is possibly TRBD1 (6 bases). The V gene's germline CDR1 is SGHRS and CDR2 YFSETQ. V was trimmed by 4 bases and J by 0 bases, leaving 14 bases between them. This CDR3 spans 15 amino acids. The CDR3 bases are TGCGCCAGCAGCCTGAACCGGGACACCTCCTACGAGCAGTACTTC. It codes for CASSLNRDTSYEQYF.

The V and J genes are TRBV20-1 and TRBJ2-2; D remains unclear. Germline CDR1 DFQATT, CDR2 SNEGSKA (reference sequence). The CDR3 is made up of 15 amino acids. Trimming cost V 1 base and J 1 base, with 10 bases left between them. The CDR3 DNA reads as TGCAGTGCTAGAGGGGCCAGCGAGAACACCGGGGAGCTGTTTTTT. As protein: CSARGASENTGELFF.

With regard to this clonotype: The junction departs from germline at one end; a sequencing error may be responsible. This rearrangement joins TRBV7-7 to TRBJ2-1, with 7 bases fitting TRBD1. This CDR3 is 15 amino acids long. Looked up from germline, CDR1 is SSHAT and CDR2 is FNYEAQ (reference sequence). Here the CDR3 DNA reads TGTGCTAGCAGCCATGACAGGGTGGCCAGCAATGAGCAGTTCTTC. Its translation: CASSHDRVASNEQFF.

This clonotype showed up just a few times. The rearrangement links TRBV29-1 to TRBJ1-1; D not resolved. The CDR3 length is 12 residues. Between the trimmed V and J ends, which lost 7 bases and 3 bases, there was a span of 12 bases. Germline V gene data show CDR1 as SQVTM and CDR2 as ANQGSEA. The chain's CDR3 is CSGLLGDTEAFF. The CDR3 DNA is TGCAGCGGCCTTCTCGGGGACACTGAAGCTTTCTTT.

V and J are TRBV9 and TRBJ2-2; tentatively, D is TRBD1 (5 bases). Between the trimmed V and J ends, which lost 7 bases and 5 bases, there was a span of 18 bases. This CDR3 has 15 amino acids. Germline V gives CDR1 SGDLS, CDR2 YYNGEE. In nucleotides, the CDR3 is TGTGCCAGCTCCCAAGGGGCCAGTGGGACCGGGGAGCTGTTTTTT. It yields the protein CASSQGASGTGELFF.

The rearrangement joins TRBV5-4 to TRBJ2-5; 9 nucleotides line up with TRBD1. CDR3 length equals 14 residues. Germline CDR1 SGHNT, CDR2 YYREEE (reference sequence). With 2 bases clipped from V and 5 bases from J, the junction kept 4 bases outside the gene matches. This chain's CDR3 is CASSLTGGSETQYF. CDR3 DNA: TGTGCCAGCAGCTTAACAGGGGGCTCGGAGACCCAGTACTTC. The full variable domain, in which reference TRBV5-4 and TRBJ2-5 provide the parts outside the CDR3, is ETGVTQSPTHLIKTRGQQVTLRCSSQSGHNTVSWYQQALGQGPQFIFQYYREEENGRGNFPPRFSGLQFPNYSSELNVNALELDDSALYLCASSLTGGSETQYFGPGTRLLVL.

This clonotype was recorded at least ten times. The J gene is TRBJ2-1, the V gene TRBV5-1; 8 nucleotides line up with TRBD1. With 3 bases clipped from V and 2 bases from J, the junction kept 4 bases outside the gene matches. Germline-derived CDR1 and CDR2 are SGHRS and YFSETQ. The length of the CDR3 is 15 residues. The CDR3 protein is CASSSGQGAYNEQFF. The CDR3 bases are TGCGCCAGCAGCTCCGGACAGGGCGCCTACAATGAGCAGTTCTTC.

V gene TRBV20-1 combines with J gene TRBJ2-1; 9 nucleotides line up with TRBD2. From germline, CDR1 is DFQATT and CDR2 SNEGSKA (reference sequence). The J segment lost 11 bases and the V segment lost 8 bases, leaving 10 bases of the junction unmatched. CDR3 length: 12 residues. CDR3 DNA sequence: TGCAGTTCCCGAGTAGCGGGAGCTCAGCAGTTCTTC. Translation gives CSSRVAGAQQFF.

This clonotype came up many times. The gene calls are TRBV10-3 and TRBJ2-1; TRBD2 aligns across 14 bases. Per the germline V gene, CDR1 is ENHRY and CDR2 is SYGVKD. The CDR3 has 14 residues. V was pared by 6 bases and J by 9 bases, with 4 bases of the junction left unmatched. The DNA for the CDR3 is TGTGCCATCAGCGCGACTAGCGGGAGGGTTGAGCAGTTCTTC. This sequence encodes CAISATSGRVEQFF.